Listed below are T cell receptor beta chains from one sample, sequenced in a study of PD-1 blockade in classical Hodgkin lymphoma. This table comes from immunoSEQ multiplex PCR, and its TCRdb copy is limited to in-frame clones, with some not included. The sample shows 15,000 or so clones, 55% to 70% of them seen only once. The sequenced sample was peripheral blood mononuclear cells (PBMCs), obtained at baseline. The receptors stem from a human donor with classical Hodgkin lymphoma. The CDR3 runs from the conserved cysteine through the conserved F or W.

v_gene	j_gene	CDR3aa
TRBV14	TRBJ1-2	CASSQEQGLLGYTF
TRBV18	TRBJ1-1	CASSPDHRQGEAFF
TRBV27	TRBJ2-3	CASRVLLGWDTQYF
TRBV30	TRBJ1-1	CAWTPLTGVNTEAFF
TRBV28	TRBJ2-1	CASSSVLARSSYNEQFF
TRBV27	TRBJ2-1	CASSSGGVSYNEQFF
TRBV7-2	TRBJ1-1	CASSLGVWSTEAFF
TRBV6-1	TRBJ2-7	CASSENQGLSYEQYF
TRBV11-2	TRBJ2-5	CASRGNSGTSETQYF
TRBV2	TRBJ1-1	CASRDWGLLNTEAFF
TRBV28	TRBJ1-1	CASSLMGAEAFF
TRBV5-1	TRBJ2-7	CASSSGLAGADEQYF
TRBV27	TRBJ1-1	CASSLVSGTVLLEAFF
TRBV29-1	TRBJ2-2	CSVEDRGTLNTGELFF
TRBV7-9	TRBJ2-2	CASSPWGATSRGPGELFF
TRBV27	TRBJ1-5	CASRPLVSNQPQHF
TRBV6-5	TRBJ1-2	CASKGFGSYGYTF
TRBV28	TRBJ1-1	CASSPSYATEAFF
TRBV14	TRBJ1-6	CASSQEARGSPLHF
TRBV6-1	TRBJ1-5	CASSVPGAGQPQHF
TRBV28	TRBJ1-5	CASSGPGRGKPQHF
TRBV18	TRBJ2-4	CASSPLGENIQYF
TRBV7-8	TRBJ2-1	CASTPSASASYNEQFF
TRBV7-3	TRBJ2-1	CASSLGSSYNEQFF
TRBV10-1	TRBJ1-1	CASSESTKDRGGQNTEAFF
TRBV14	TRBJ1-1	CASSQGRSGTEAFF
TRBV14	TRBJ1-1	CASSQAGTGGTAFF
TRBV9	TRBJ2-7	CASSSGTGAHEQYF
TRBV19	TRBJ2-2	CASSTPPGIGELFF
TRBV7-9	TRBJ2-7	CASSPSGAGSYEQYF
TRBV28	TRBJ2-7	CASSKRESGYEQYF
TRBV9	TRBJ1-4	CASAAGAERKLFF
TRBV2	TRBJ2-2	CASSLPGLAGASGELFF
TRBV2	TRBJ2-7	CASSEVSMGEQYF
TRBV4-1	TRBJ2-3	CASSQEIADTQYF
TRBV25-1	TRBJ1-1	CASSESEGANTEAFF
TRBV5-1	TRBJ2-7	CASYDPGVSYEQYF
TRBV5-1	TRBJ1-3	CASSFQGRGAGNTIYF
TRBV6-5	TRBJ1-3	CASSTPPNTIYF
TRBV9	TRBJ2-7	CASSVGQAGTYEQYF
TRBV9	TRBJ2-2	CASSAVGSGRADTGELFF
TRBV2	TRBJ2-2	CASSPGQVNTGELFF
TRBV4-2	TRBJ2-1	CASSQDVIGRGNDEQFF
TRBV4-2	TRBJ1-2	CASSQEGRGEAFYGYTF
TRBV10-3	TRBJ2-7	CAISENRDRVYEQYF
TRBV6-1	TRBJ1-5	CASTKGNQPQHF
TRBV28	TRBJ1-5	CASSLWLVNQPQHF
TRBV4-1	TRBJ2-7	CASSQWTSGSYEQYF
TRBV4-1	TRBJ1-1	CASSQTTGMNTEAFF
TRBV25-1	TRBJ2-5	CASSERLAGVKETQYF
TRBV5-1	TRBJ2-3	CASSLDGGKGYF
TRBV28	TRBJ2-7	CASRPHTQTYEQYF
TRBV5-6	TRBJ2-5	CASSLGWTKETQYF
TRBV4-1	TRBJ1-5	CASSQVRGFNQPQHF
TRBV6-1	TRBJ1-5	CASRRGVSNQPQHF
TRBV18	TRBJ2-7	CASSPRSSYEQYF
TRBV5-6	TRBJ2-7	CASTRTRQYEQYF
TRBV4-2	TRBJ2-3	CASSQGFGDTQYF
TRBV6-1	TRBJ1-5	CASSDGTFSNQPQHF